This record concerns one T cell receptor (beta chain) sequence. The antigen is undetermined. From the reads, TCRdb called clonotypes with MiXCR, one entry per CDR3 protein. The sample records about 68,000 distinct CDR3 sequences, about 62% being singletons. T-allo10 cells from the graft donor were described as anergic, host-alloantigen-specific, and alloantigen-specific suppressors. The CDR3 is 15 residues long. The ends were cut back, 3 bases at V and 5 bases at J, with 13 bases in the middle. The record originates from a study of type 1 regulatory T cells. Overall study: An in vitro protocol generated T-allo10, a Tr1-enriched, alloantigen-specific CD4 T cell product.

Sequencing input: cultured T cells, either the whole culture or a sorted T cell fraction (not recorded which). Subset denoted: Tr1-enriched cell product generated in vitro against host alloantigens. This chain uses TRBV12-3 or TRBV12-4 with TRBJ1-4, with D maybe TRBD1 (5 bases). This TCR was recovered from a human donor in good health. CDR3 amino acids: CASSFFRQSNEKLFF. The CDR3 DNA reads TGTGCCAGCAGTTTCTTCCGACAGTCAAATGAAAAACTGTTTTTT.